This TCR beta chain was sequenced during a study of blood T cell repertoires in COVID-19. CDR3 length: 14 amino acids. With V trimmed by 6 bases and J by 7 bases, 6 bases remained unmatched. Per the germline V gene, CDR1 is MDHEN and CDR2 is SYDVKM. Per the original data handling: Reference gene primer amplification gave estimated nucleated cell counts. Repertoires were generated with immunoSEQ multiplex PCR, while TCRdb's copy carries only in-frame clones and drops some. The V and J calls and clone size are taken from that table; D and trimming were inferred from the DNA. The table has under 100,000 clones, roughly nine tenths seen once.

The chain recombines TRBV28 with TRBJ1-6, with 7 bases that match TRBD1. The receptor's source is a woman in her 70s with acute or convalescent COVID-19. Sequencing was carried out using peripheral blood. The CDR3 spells CASRPGTVNSPLHF. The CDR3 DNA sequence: TGTGCCAGCAGACCCGGGACAGTCAATTCACCCCTCCACTTT.